What follows are 27 T cell receptor beta chains derived from one specimen sequenced in a study of blood T cell repertoires in COVID-19. The protocol was immunoSEQ multiplex PCR, while the TCRdb copy is restricted to in-frame clones and leaves out a portion. The sample has some 110,000 clones; roughly 87% are singletons. Sample: peripheral blood. The receptors derive from a human donor in a cohort sampled during active COVID-19.

The chain is built from TRBV14 and TRBJ2-7; D may be TRBD2 (6 bases). Germline CDR1 reads SGHDN; CDR2 reads FVKESK. CDR3 length: 17 amino acids. V was clipped by 4 bases and J by 1 base, with 20 bases between them. The CDR3 bases are TGTGCCAGCAGCCCACCCTGGGGGGACCCAACGTCCTACGAGCAGTACTTC. Translation: CASSPPWGDPTSYEQYF.

The chain couples TRBV5-3 to TRBJ2-1, with 8 bases that match TRBD2. TRBV5-3 is marked as an open reading frame, function uncertain. V trimming: 6 bases; J trimming: 4 bases; junction bases outside the gene matches: 9. The CDR3 extends over 15 amino acids. The CDR3 DNA sequence: TGTGCCAGAAACCCAGCGGGAGAAGGGTACAATGAGCAGTTCTTC. Translation: CARNPAGEGYNEQFF.

The gene calls are TRBV14 and TRBJ1-1, with 9 nucleotides matching TRBD1. The CDR3 is 12 amino acids. Trimming removed 1 base from V and 11 bases from J; junction bases left unmatched: 2. The germline V gene has CDR1 SGHDN and CDR2 FVKESK. Here the CDR3 DNA reads TGTGCCAGCAGCCAAGGACAGGGGGGGGCTTTCTTT. This translates into CASSQGQGGAFF.

The rearrangement joins TRBV12-5 to TRBJ2-5; no clear D. Germline V CDR1 and CDR2: LGHNT, FRNRAP. V gave up 2 bases and J gave up 1 base, with 8 bases separating them. The CDR3 is made up of 14 amino acids. In nucleotides, the CDR3 is TGTGCTAGTGGTTTGCTACCCTCCCAAGAGACCCAGTACTTC. Protein product: CASGLLPSQETQYF.

This clone was counted a single time. The chain couples TRBV6-5 to TRBJ2-7; possible D gene TRBD1, 6 bases. Trimming took 6 bases from V and 3 from J, leaving 18 bases between them. Germline V gives CDR1 MNHEY, CDR2 SVGAGI. The CDR3 has 15 residues. CDR3 nucleotide sequence: TGTGCCAGCAGCAAGGACAGCCTCGGGTACTACGAGCAGTACTTC. Translation: CASSKDSLGYYEQYF.

The chain couples TRBV9 to TRBJ1-4, with 9 nucleotides matching TRBD1. Germline-derived CDR1 and CDR2 are SGDLS and YYNGEE. Trimming at V came to 2 bases and at J to 5 bases, leaving 4 bases not matched to a gene. The CDR3 has 15 residues. CDR3 amino acids: CASSVSGTGNEKLFF. The CDR3 DNA follows: TGTGCCAGCAGCGTCTCCGGGACAGGGAATGAAAAACTGTTTTTT.

The V gene is TRBV14, the J gene TRBJ1-1; D might be TRBD1 (5 bases). This CDR3 contains 13 residues. The germline V gene has CDR1 SGHDN and CDR2 FVKESK. V lost 4 bases to trimming and J lost 5 bases, with 11 bases between them. CDR3 DNA sequence: TGTGCCAGCAGCCCACAGGTTAATACTGAAGCTTTCTTT. Its translation is CASSPQVNTEAFF.

This sequence joins TRBV6-1 and TRBJ2-3; 15 nucleotides align to TRBD2. The germline V gene encodes CDR1 MNHNS and CDR2 SASEGT. With 2 bases clipped from V and 4 bases from J, the junction kept 7 bases outside the gene matches. This CDR3 is 18 amino acids long. The CDR3 coding sequence is TGTGCCAGCAGTGAACGGGGACTAGCGGGAGGTTGGGCAGATACGCAGTATTTT. It translates to CASSERGLAGGWADTQYF.

This chain joins TRBV7-9 and TRBJ2-5; the match to TRBD1 covers 7 bases. Germline V gene data show CDR1 as SEHNR and CDR2 as FQNEAQ (reference sequence). V lost 3 bases to trimming and J lost 4 bases; unmatched junction nucleotides: 5. CDR3 length: 14 residues. The CDR3 nucleotides are TGTGCCAGCAGCTTGACAGGGCGGGTAGAGACCCAGTACTTC. The encoded protein is CASSLTGRVETQYF.

J is TRBJ2-2 and V is TRBV18; D ambiguous. The V gene's germline CDR1 is KGHSH and CDR2 LQKENI. Trimming stripped 3 bases from V and 1 base from J, with 6 bases between. The CDR3 spans 14 residues. In nucleotides, the CDR3 is TGTGCCAGCTCACCGACACAGAACACCGGGGAGCTGTTTTTT. Its protein is CASSPTQNTGELFF.

The CDR3 protein is CASSVYGNQETQYF. CDR3 DNA sequence: TGTGCCAGCAGCGTATATGGCAACCAAGAGACCCAGTACTTC. The rearrangement joins TRBV9 to TRBJ2-5; D gene unclear. This CDR3 has 14 amino acids. Germline V lookup: CDR1 SGDLS, CDR2 YYNGEE. V shed 1 base and J shed 0 bases, with 7 bases lying between them. Filled out from reference TRBV9 and TRBJ2-5, the complete variable domain reads DSGVTQTPKHLITATGQRVTLRCSPRSGDLSVYWYQQSLDQGLQFLIQYYNGEERAKGNILERFSAQQFPDLHSELNLSSLELGDSALYFCASSVYGNQETQYFGPGTRLLVL.

The chain couples TRBV5-1 to TRBJ2-5; possible D gene TRBD1, 6 bases. This CDR3 is 14 amino acids long. Germline CDR1 SGHRS, CDR2 YFSETQ. Trimming removed 0 bases from V and 5 bases from J, with 11 bases in between. The CDR3 nucleotides read TGCGCCAGCAGCTTGGTTACAGGGATGGAGACCCAGTACTTC. Residues: CASSLVTGMETQYF.

The rearrangement joins TRBV27 to TRBJ2-7; 7 nucleotides agree with TRBD1. With V trimmed by 3 bases and J by 1 base, 9 bases remained unmatched. The germline gives CDR1 MNHEY, CDR2 SMNVEV (reference sequence). CDR3 length equals 16 residues. CDR3 DNA: TGTGCCAGCAGTTTCTCCCGGGACAGTGGGTCCTACGAGCAGTACTTC. This sequence encodes CASSFSRDSGSYEQYF.

The chain uses TRBV9 and TRBJ1-4; 8 nucleotides agree with TRBD1. Germline loops: CDR1 SGDLS, CDR2 YYNGEE. This CDR3 contains 15 residues. Losses at the gene ends were 3 bases for V and 7 bases for J; bases not matched to a gene: 8. The DNA of the CDR3 is TGTGCCAGCAGCGCGACCACAGGGGGGGGTGAAAAACTGTTTTTT. Translation gives CASSATTGGGEKLFF.

This clone has only one observation. The chain joins TRBV19 to TRBJ2-2; D possibly corresponds to TRBD1 (6 bases). The CDR3 consists of 14 residues. Germline V gene lookup returns CDR1 LNHDA and CDR2 SQIVND (reference sequence). The germline V and J ends were trimmed by 4 bases and 1 base, with 7 bases remaining between them. For the CDR3, the DNA is TGTGCCAGTAGTACGGGACAGAACACCGGGGAGCTGTTTTTT. It is translated as CASSTGQNTGELFF.

V usage is TRBV10-3 and J usage is TRBJ2-3; 8 bases agree with TRBD2. The CDR3 spans 15 residues. V was pared by 7 bases and J by 2 bases, with 8 bases of the junction left unmatched. Germline CDR1 and CDR2: ENHRY and SYGVKD. CDR3 in DNA: TGTGCCATCAACCCGGGACTAGGAAACACAGATACGCAGTATTTT. Protein: CAINPGLGNTDTQYF.

The chain is built from TRBV21-1 and TRBJ2-3; the D call of TRBD2 is as the table states it, not checked on the DNA. TRBV21-1 is termed a pseudogene. This CDR3 comprises 18 residues. The CDR3 here is CASSTSGGVTSGAYTQYF. The CDR3, as DNA: TGTGCCAGCAGCACGTCTGGGGGGGTAACTAGCGGGGCGTATACGCAGTATTTT.

The chain combines TRBV18 with TRBJ1-2, with D unclear. The CDR3 covers 15 residues. CDR1 and CDR2 from the germline V gene are KGHSH and LQKENI. V was trimmed by 2 bases and J by 4 bases, leaving 14 bases between them. The CDR3 DNA reads TGTGCCAGCTCACCATTCGCAGGCCAGCCCTATGGCTACACCTTC. This encodes CASSPFAGQPYGYTF.

The chain carries TRBV18 and TRBJ2-2, with 9 nucleotides matching TRBD1. CDR3 size: 17 residues. Germline V gene data show CDR1 as KGHSH and CDR2 as LQKENI. V trimming: 0 bases; J trimming: 1 base; junction bases outside the gene matches: 3. Here the CDR3 DNA reads TGTGCCAGCTCACCACCACAGGGGGCAATGAACACCGGGGAGCTGTTTTTT. Protein: CASSPPQGAMNTGELFF. Variable domain in full (rest from reference TRBV18 and TRBJ2-2): NAGVMQNPRHLVRRRGQEARLRCSPMKGHSHVYWYRQLPEEGLKFMVYLQKENIIDESGMPKERFSAEFPKEGPSILRIQQVVRGDSAAYFCASSPPQGAMNTGELFFGEGSRLTVL.

The J gene is TRBJ1-5, the V gene TRBV14, with D possibly being TRBD1 (5 bases). V lost 5 bases, J lost 4 bases, and 9 bases lay in between. From germline, CDR1 is SGHDN and CDR2 FVKESK. CDR3 size: 13 residues. CDR3 in DNA: TGTGCCAGCAGCGTGACAGAGAATCAGCCCCAGCATTTT. This translates into CASSVTENQPQHF.

The gene calls are TRBV28 and TRBJ1-2; D perhaps matches TRBD1 (6 bases). V lost 5 bases and J lost 8, with 21 bases in between. The CDR3 contains 15 residues. CDR1 and CDR2 from the germline V gene are MDHEN and SYDVKM. CDR3 amino acids: CASSPARDMRWGYTF. As DNA, the CDR3 is TGTGCCAGCAGTCCCGCCCGGGACATGAGGTGGGGCTACACCTTC.

This sequence joins TRBV5-6 and TRBJ1-2, with a weak D call TRBD1 (6 bases). From germline, CDR1 is SGHDT and CDR2 YYEEEE. There are 15 residues in the CDR3. V was pared by 0 bases and J by 7 bases, with 16 bases between. The CDR3 sequence is CASSLGTRGVGGYTF. CDR3 DNA sequence: TGTGCCAGCAGCTTGGGGACCAGGGGTGTAGGTGGCTACACCTTC.

The rearrangement joins TRBV2 to TRBJ2-6, with TRBD1 matching over 7 bases. This CDR3 region has 18 residues. Unmatched junction bases numbered 12, after V lost 7 bases and J lost 0 bases. The V gene's germline CDR1 is SNHLY and CDR2 FYNNEI. The chain's CDR3 is CASKSGAGGTSGANVLTF. Written as DNA, the CDR3 is TGTGCCAGCAAGTCAGGAGCAGGGGGAACCTCTGGGGCCAACGTCCTGACTTTC.

The V call is TRBV28, the J call TRBJ2-7; D not certain. The CDR3 consists of 11 residues. CDR1 is MDHEN and CDR2 is SYDVKM in the germline V gene. Trimming removed 5 bases from V and 4 bases from J, with 6 bases in between. CDR3 in amino acids: CASSRRYEQYF. The CDR3 region has the DNA TGTGCCAGCAGTCGTCGTTACGAGCAGTACTTC.

This clone was counted only a few times. V and J are TRBV6-5 and TRBJ2-2; D uncertain. The ends were cut back, 0 bases at V and 8 bases at J, with 7 bases in the middle. Germline V gene sequence: CDR1 MNHEY, CDR2 SVGAGI. This CDR3 region has 13 residues. The CDR3 loop reads CASSYSPFGELFF. CDR3 sequence (DNA): TGTGCCAGCAGTTACTCCCCTTTTGGGGAGCTGTTTTTT.

The chain links TRBV29-1 to TRBJ2-7; 13 nucleotides line up with TRBD2. The CDR3 has 15 amino acids. CDR1 is SQVTM and CDR2 is ANQGSEA in the germline V gene. V lost 4 bases, J lost 2 bases, and 5 bases stayed unmatched. The CDR3: CSVGGTSGIPYEQYF. The CDR3 DNA follows: TGCAGCGTTGGGGGGACTAGCGGGATCCCCTACGAGCAGTACTTC.

The rearrangement joins TRBV28 to TRBJ1-5, with 7 bases fitting TRBD1. There are 14 residues in the CDR3. Germline V gene data show CDR1 as MDHEN and CDR2 as SYDVKM. After removal of 7 bases from V and 7 bases from J, the junction contained 10 bases not matched to a gene. The DNA for the CDR3 is TGTGCCAGCACCAACCAGGGGGTTGGACAGCCCCAGCATTTT. Amino acids: CASTNQGVGQPQHF.